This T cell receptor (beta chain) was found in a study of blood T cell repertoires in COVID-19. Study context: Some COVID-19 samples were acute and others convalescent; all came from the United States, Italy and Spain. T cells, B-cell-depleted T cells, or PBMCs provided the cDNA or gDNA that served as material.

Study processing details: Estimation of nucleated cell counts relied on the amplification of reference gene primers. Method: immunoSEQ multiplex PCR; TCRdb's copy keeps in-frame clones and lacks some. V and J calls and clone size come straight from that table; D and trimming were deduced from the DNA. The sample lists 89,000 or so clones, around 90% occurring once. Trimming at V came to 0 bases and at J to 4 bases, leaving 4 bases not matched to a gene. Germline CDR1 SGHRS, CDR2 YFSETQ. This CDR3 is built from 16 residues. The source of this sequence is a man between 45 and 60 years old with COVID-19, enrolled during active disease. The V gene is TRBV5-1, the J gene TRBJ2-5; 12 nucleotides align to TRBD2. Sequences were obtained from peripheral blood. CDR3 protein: CASSLASGGASETQYF. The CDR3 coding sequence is TGCGCCAGCAGCTTGGCTAGCGGGGGGGCCTCAGAGACCCAGTACTTC.